A single sample gave rise to the 8 T cell receptor beta chains below, sequenced in a study of cytomegalovirus exposure and HLA in healthy donors. A multiplex PCR was run with 60 Vbeta primers and 13 Jbeta primers. The table came from immunoSEQ multiplex PCR; TCRdb's copy has only in-frame clones and leaves some out. Of about 140,000 clones in the sample, just under 80% are singletons; the top ten hold approximately 2.3%. The sequenced sample was PBMCs. These receptor sequences come from a man aged 25-45 years in good health and CMV-seronegative.

This chain joins TRBV29-1 and TRBJ2-1; 10 nucleotides match TRBD1. The germline gives CDR1 SQVTM, CDR2 ANQGSEA. The CDR3 contains 13 residues. The ends lost 6 bases at V and 2 bases at J; junction bases unmatched: 1. The chain's CDR3 is CSVDRGTYNEQFF. For the CDR3, the DNA is TGCAGCGTGGACAGGGGGACCTACAATGAGCAGTTCTTC.

The chain combines TRBV30 with TRBJ1-1; D uncertain. Germline assignment: CDR1 GTSNPN and CDR2 SVGIG (reference sequence). The CDR3 contains 15 residues. Deletions cut 2 bases from V and 0 bases from J, with 13 bases between. CDR3 bases: TGTGCCTGGAGTCGGAGGAAAGGGTTGAACACTGAAGCTTTCTTT. Its translation: CAWSRRKGLNTEAFF.

The V call is TRBV6-4, the J call TRBJ1-5; 8 bases agree with TRBD1. Germline loops: CDR1 MRHNA, CDR2 SNTAGT. V shed 11 bases, J shed 2 bases, and the junction held 5 bases outside the gene matches. The CDR3 length is 13 residues. The CDR3 protein is CAGPGGGNQPQHF. CDR3 sequence (DNA): TGTGCCGGACCAGGGGGCGGCAATCAGCCCCAGCATTTT.

CDR3: CASTRQGRTEAFF. The DNA for the CDR3 is TGTGCCAGCACCAGACAGGGAAGGACTGAAGCTTTCTTT. V usage is TRBV28 and J usage is TRBJ1-1; 7 nucleotides line up with TRBD1. The CDR3 is 13 amino acids. Germline CDR1 reads MDHEN; CDR2 reads SYDVKM. V lost 7 bases to trimming and J lost 5 bases; unmatched junction nucleotides: 7.

The chain links TRBV7-2 to TRBJ2-7; 8 nucleotides line up with TRBD1. Per germline, CDR1 SGHTA and CDR2 FQGNSA. This CDR3 contains 14 residues. J was trimmed by 0 bases and V by 5 bases; bases with no gene match: 3. The CDR3 nucleotides are TGTGCCAGCAGCGCCGGGACAGGCTCCTACGAGCAGTACTTC. As protein: CASSAGTGSYEQYF.

The chain employs TRBV5-1 and TRBJ2-4, with D possibly matching TRBD1 (5 bases). CDR3 size: 15 residues. V was clipped by 4 bases and J by 11 bases, with 22 bases between them. Germline values: CDR1 SGHRS, CDR2 YFSETQ. Here the CDR3 reads CASSRDGPGFNVQYF. The CDR3 bases are TGCGCCAGCAGCCGCGACGGACCAGGGTTTAACGTTCAGTACTTC.

The J gene is TRBJ1-2, the V gene TRBV7-9; 9 bases fit TRBD1. The V segment lost 4 bases and the J segment 7 bases; nucleotides outside the gene matches: 10. The CDR3 spans 15 residues. Looked up from germline, CDR1 is SEHNR and CDR2 is FQNEAQ (reference sequence). In DNA, the CDR3 is TGTGCCAGCAGCTACCTGACAGGGGGAGGTACTGGCTACACCTTC. It yields the protein CASSYLTGGGTGYTF.

V usage is TRBV18 and J usage is TRBJ2-7; TRBD1 matches 7 bases. CDR1 KGHSH and CDR2 LQKENI come from the germline V gene. CDR3 length equals 15 residues. Losses at the gene ends were 5 bases for V and 1 base for J; bases not matched to a gene: 8. The CDR3 loop is CASSSSGQVSYEQYF. As DNA, the CDR3 is TGTGCCAGCTCATCCTCCGGACAGGTTTCCTACGAGCAGTACTTC.